The clone carrying this T cell receptor beta chain showed up many times. Its antigen remains unidentified. The J segment lost 7 bases and the V segment lost 4 bases, leaving 3 bases of the junction unmatched. CDR1 SQVTM and CDR2 ANQGSEA come from the germline V gene. This CDR3 is built from 12 residues. This sample was taken from a study of neurological immune-mediated disorders. Regarding the study as a whole: HTLV-1-associated myelopathy displayed the greatest TCR clonal expansion, and multiple sclerosis exhibited the smallest, lower than that of healthy controls. One related-CDR3 cluster, found by phylogenetic grouping, held repertoires of 18 of 34 multiple sclerosis patients and is a possible signature.

TCRdb fed the 5' RACE reads into MiXCR, producing one record per CDR3 protein. Of tens of thousands of distinct CDR3 sequences detected, approximately 5.8% appear once; the ten largest clones hold 1.3% to 1.5%. The rearrangement uses TRBV29-1 and TRBJ2-2; 7 nucleotides align to TRBD1. This clonotype originated in a young woman with multiple sclerosis. Sequenced material: CD4+ T cells from blood. CDR3 amino acids: CSVGQGFGELFF. The CDR3 DNA reads TGCAGCGTTGGACAGGGTTTCGGGGAGCTGTTTTTT.